Described below is a single T cell receptor beta chain sequence and its context. Its antigen remains unknown. Per individual, the PBMC samples numbered at least one pre-ART and at least two post-ART. The data stem from a study of long-term antiretroviral therapy in people with HIV. Study-level results: Even long-term ART left TRB diversity below transplant donor controls, despite gains. Clones that expanded before ART (that is, prior to treatment) dominated the repertoire at all time points. Drawn between the mid-2000s and the late 2010s, the blood was possibly obtained under older ART regimens.

The run of the v3.0 immunoSEQ assay was at survey level. Libraries were prepared by immunoSEQ multiplex PCR; TCRdb keeps only in-frame clonotypes and omits some of them. The sample contains under 20,000 clones, 91% of which appear only once. The sequence was obtained from a man aged 50-60 years with HIV. This sample comprised unsorted PBMCs, obtained 3 years after starting antiretroviral therapy.

The CDR3 sequence: CSVEDQKTATTDTQYF. The CDR3 nucleotides are TGCAGCGTTGAAGACCAAAAAACAGCCACCACAGATACGCAGTATTTT. This chain uses TRBV29-1 with TRBJ2-3; D gene unclear. This CDR3 is 16 amino acids long. The germline gives CDR1 SQVTM, CDR2 ANQGSEA. The V gene lost 0 bases and the J gene lost 2 bases, with 15 bases spanning the gap.